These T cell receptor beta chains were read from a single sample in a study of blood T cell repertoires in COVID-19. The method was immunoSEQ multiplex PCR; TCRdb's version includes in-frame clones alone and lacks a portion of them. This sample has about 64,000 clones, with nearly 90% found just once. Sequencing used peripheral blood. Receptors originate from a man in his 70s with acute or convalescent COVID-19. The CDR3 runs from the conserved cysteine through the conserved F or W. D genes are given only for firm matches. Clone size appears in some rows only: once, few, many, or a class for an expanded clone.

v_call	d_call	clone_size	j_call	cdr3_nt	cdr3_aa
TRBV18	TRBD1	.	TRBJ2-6	TGTGCCAGCTCACCACGACAGGGGGCGCAAGGGGCCAACGTCCTGACTTTC	CASSPRQGAQGANVLTF
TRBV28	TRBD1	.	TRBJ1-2	TGTGCCAGCAGTTTATTGGGGACAGATTATGGCTACACCTTC	CASSLLGTDYGYTF
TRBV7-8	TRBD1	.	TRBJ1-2	TGTGCCAGCAGCTTAGGGCAGGGGGGAAGTGGCTACACCTTC	CASSLGQGGSGYTF
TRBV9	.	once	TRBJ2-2	TGTGCCAGCAGCGGAAGTACCGGGAGCCGTGGCGGGGAGCTGTTTTTT	CASSGSTGSRGGELFF
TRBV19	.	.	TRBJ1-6	TGTGCCAGTAGTATTCTGAATCGGGGTAATAATTCACCCCTCCACTTT	CASSILNRGNNSPLHF
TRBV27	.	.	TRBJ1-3	TGTGCCAGCAGTTTGACAGCTGGAAACACCATATATTTT	CASSLTAGNTIYF
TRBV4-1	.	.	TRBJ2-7	TGCGCCAGCAGCCAAGACGTGGGGGCGCTTATCGAGCAGTACTTC	CASSQDVGALIEQYF
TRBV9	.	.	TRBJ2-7	TGTGCCAGCAGCCCGACAGACGCCTACGAGCAGTACTTC	CASSPTDAYEQYF
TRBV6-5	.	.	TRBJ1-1	TGTGCCAGCAGTCTACAGGTGAACACTGAAGCTTTCTTT	CASSLQVNTEAFF
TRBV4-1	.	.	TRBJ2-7	TGCGCCAGCAGCCAATTAGCTGGAGAGTCCTACGAGCAGTACTTC	CASSQLAGESYEQYF
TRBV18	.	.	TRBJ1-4	TGTGCCAGCTCACCCTTTCCTCCCGGGGCTAATGAAAAACTGTTTTTT	CASSPFPPGANEKLFF
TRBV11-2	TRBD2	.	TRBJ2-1	TGTGCCAGCAGCTCAGGCATCCTAGCGGGGGTTTTCTTC	CASSSGILAGVFF
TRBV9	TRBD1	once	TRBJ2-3	TGTGCCAGCATGGGACAGAGCACAGATACGCAGTATTTT	CASMGQSTDTQYF